One sample yielded the 27 T cell receptor beta chains listed below, sequenced in a study of shared clonotypes between healthy human individuals. This table comes from immunoSEQ multiplex PCR, and its TCRdb copy is limited to in-frame clones, with some not included. The table lists more than 2 million clones, approximately 95% of them singletons. The sample was naive CD4+ T cells sorted from blood. Sample subset: CD45RA+ positively selected. These receptors were obtained from a young man in good health.

This sequence joins TRBV28 and TRBJ2-7; 9 bases line up with TRBD1. This CDR3 has 14 residues. The ends lost 8 bases at V and 0 bases at J; junction bases unmatched: 5. Looked up from germline, CDR1 is MDHEN and CDR2 is SYDVKM. The CDR3 here is CASEGQGLSYEQYF. DNA of the CDR3: TGTGCCAGCGAGGGACAGGGCCTCTCCTACGAGCAGTACTTC.

This rearrangement joins TRBV7-9 to TRBJ1-6; no clear D gene. This CDR3 has 12 residues. Germline V lookup: CDR1 SEHNR, CDR2 FQNEAQ (reference sequence). Trimming removed 7 bases from V and 6 bases from J, with 7 bases in between. The CDR3, as DNA: TGTGCCAGCACCCGGGGTAATTCACCCCTCCACTTT. Residues: CASTRGNSPLHF.

As for this clone: This clone may be a read error of a much larger clone one base away. The same CDR3 is also encoded by other DNA sequences in this sample. The chain links TRBV5-1 to TRBJ1-5, with 7 bases identical to TRBD1. The CDR3 is made up of 15 amino acids. Germline values: CDR1 SGHRS, CDR2 YFSETQ. J was trimmed by 0 bases and V by 0 bases; bases with no gene match: 0. CDR3 DNA sequence: TGCGCCAGCAGCTTGGAGGGGGCTAGCAATCAGCCCCAGCATTTT. Translation: CASSLEGASNQPQHF.

The chain uses TRBV28 and TRBJ1-5; D not resolved. There are 16 residues in the CDR3. Germline V gene data show CDR1 as MDHEN and CDR2 as SYDVKM. Trimming left V 3 bases short and J 11 bases short, with 23 bases between. The CDR3 coding sequence is TGTGCCAGCAGTTTTCCAATAGAATTGAGTAAAGGGACCCAGCATTTT. Protein: CASSFPIELSKGTQHF.

The chain links TRBV7-3 to TRBJ1-6; no definite D call. Germline-derived CDR1 and CDR2 are SGHTA and FQGTGA. V gave up 2 bases and J gave up 10 bases, with 15 bases separating them. The CDR3 is 15 residues long. This chain's CDR3 is CASSLQSGDRSPLHF. CDR3 coding DNA: TGTGCCAGCAGCTTACAAAGCGGGGATCGGTCACCCCTCCACTTT.

This clone has just one count. The chain links TRBV5-1 to TRBJ2-3, with 9 bases that match TRBD2. V dropped 3 bases and J dropped 4; count of bases not matched to a gene: 9. This CDR3 comprises 16 residues. CDR1 is SGHRS and CDR2 is YFSETQ in the germline V gene. The CDR3 sequence: CASSSYSGSRSDTQYF. DNA for the CDR3: TGCGCCAGCAGCTCATATAGCGGGAGTCGCTCAGATACGCAGTATTTT.

The V gene is TRBV19, the J gene TRBJ2-2, with 8 bases identical to TRBD1. Losses at the gene ends were 6 bases for V and 1 base for J; bases not matched to a gene: 4. This CDR3 region has 15 residues. In germline, CDR1 is LNHDA, CDR2 SQIVND (reference sequence). The CDR3 DNA is TGTGCCAGTAGGGTGGACAGGGAGAACACCGGGGAGCTGTTTTTT. Protein sequence: CASRVDRENTGELFF.

This chain connects TRBV5-1 to TRBJ2-2, with D possibly matching TRBD1 (7 bases). CDR1 and CDR2 (germline): SGHRS, YFSETQ. Between the trimmed V and J ends, which lost 4 bases and 6 bases, there was a span of 16 bases. This CDR3 is built from 15 residues. CDR3 nucleotides: TGCGCCAGCAGCGCGGGACAGAATGGCCCCGGGGAGCTGTTTTTT. It is translated as CASSAGQNGPGELFF.

The genes are TRBV2 and TRBJ2-1; possible D gene TRBD2, 6 bases. Trimming stripped 7 bases from V and 7 bases from J, with 11 bases between. The CDR3 consists of 12 residues. Germline CDR1 is SNHLY and CDR2 is FYNNEI. The CDR3 loop reads CASTGLKNEQFF. The CDR3 DNA reads TGTGCCAGCACGGGACTCAAAAATGAGCAGTTCTTC.

The chain has TRBV7-9 and TRBJ2-1, with TRBD2 matching over 16 bases. The germline CDR1 and CDR2 sequences are SEHNR and FQNEAQ (reference sequence). The CDR3 sequence is 18 residues long. V lost 4 bases to trimming and J lost 0 bases; unmatched junction nucleotides: 3. The CDR3 sequence: CASSSGLAGGLSYNEQFF. CDR3 in DNA: TGTGCCAGCAGCTCGGGACTAGCGGGAGGGCTCTCCTACAATGAGCAGTTCTTC.

The rearrangement joins TRBV4-1 to TRBJ1-6, with D possibly being TRBD1 (6 bases). Germline CDR1 reads MGHRA; CDR2 reads YSYEKL. V shed 1 base and J shed 8 bases, with 18 bases lying between them. The CDR3 length is 17 residues. Here the CDR3 reads CASSQVWGARYDSPLHF. The DNA for the CDR3 is TGCGCCAGCAGCCAAGTCTGGGGGGCTCGTTATGATTCACCCCTCCACTTT.

The sample holds one count of this clone. The gene calls are TRBV6-5 and TRBJ2-7; TRBD1 is a possible D gene (6 bases). The CDR3 loop spans 14 amino acids. Trimming shortened V by 4 bases and J by 0 bases, and 10 bases separated the two germline ends. CDR1 and CDR2 from the germline V gene are MNHEY and SVGAGI. The CDR3 loop reads CASSSRTDSYEQYF. As DNA, the CDR3 is TGTGCCAGCAGTTCACGGACAGACTCCTACGAGCAGTACTTC.

The chain carries TRBV19 and TRBJ2-5; the match to TRBD1 covers 7 bases. The CDR3 consists of 17 residues. With V trimmed by 5 bases and J by 2 bases, 14 bases remained unmatched. Germline V gene lookup returns CDR1 LNHDA and CDR2 SQIVND (reference sequence). CDR3 DNA sequence: TGTGCCAGTAGTCCTGATCTGAGGGACAGAGTACAAGAGACCCAGTACTTC. Translation: CASSPDLRDRVQETQYF.

This chain links TRBV9 with TRBJ2-2; 7 bases match TRBD2. Germline CDR1 is SGDLS and CDR2 is YYNGEE. CDR3 length equals 18 residues. Unmatched junction bases numbered 8, after V lost 0 bases and J lost 0 bases. The CDR3 DNA is TGTGCCAGCAGCGTAGTCCCCGCGGGGGTGGCGAACACCGGGGAGCTGTTTTTT. Protein sequence: CASSVVPAGVANTGELFF.

The V gene is TRBV13, the J gene TRBJ2-1, with D tentatively TRBD2 (6 bases). The CDR3 has 12 residues. Trimming removed 6 bases from V and 7 bases from J, with 10 bases in between. CDR1 is PRHDT, CDR2 FYEKMQ, per germline (reference sequence). The CDR3 region is CASSLASNEQFF. CDR3 DNA: TGTGCCAGCAGTCTAGCGTCGAATGAGCAGTTCTTC.

The CDR3 sequence: CASMVWGGNSPLHF. The CDR3 DNA reads as TGTGCCAGCATGGTGTGGGGGGGTAATTCACCCCTCCACTTT. The chain is built from TRBV6-1 and TRBJ1-6; the D gene is possibly TRBD1 (5 bases). V lost 7 bases and J lost 6, with 13 bases in between. The CDR3 length is 14 residues. Germline V lookup: CDR1 MNHNS, CDR2 SASEGT.

The CDR3 DNA reads TGTGCCAGCAGCGCAACCGGGACAGGGGGTGGCTACACCTTC. Encoded protein: CASSATGTGGGYTF. V usage is TRBV5-4 and J usage is TRBJ1-2, with 11 positions matching TRBD1. The V segment lost 4 bases and the J segment 7 bases; nucleotides outside the gene matches: 6. In germline, CDR1 is SGHNT, CDR2 YYREEE (reference sequence). CDR3 length: 14 amino acids.

The V and J genes are TRBV6-6 and TRBJ1-5; D is undetermined. Between the trimmed V and J ends, which lost 5 bases and 6 bases, there was a span of 20 bases. CDR1 and CDR2 (germline): MNHNY, SVGAGI (reference sequence). CDR3 length: 16 residues. Written as DNA, the CDR3 is TGTGCCAGCAGTACCGGACGGATTCCAGGTATTCAGCCCCAGCATTTT. This gives the protein CASSTGRIPGIQPQHF.

The CDR3 nucleotides are TGTGCCAGCAATCGGGACGGGAATTCACCCCTCCACTTT. Translating gives CASNRDGNSPLHF. This chain links TRBV6-5 with TRBJ1-6, with a possible D match to TRBD1 (5 bases). CDR3 length: 13 residues. Per germline, CDR1 MNHEY and CDR2 SVGAGI. V shed 7 bases and J shed 7 bases, with 11 bases lying between them.

The chain links TRBV2 to TRBJ2-4; 11 bases are shared with TRBD2. The CDR3 loop spans 15 amino acids. The trim removed 8 bases at V and 3 bases at J, leaving 6 bases unmatched. Germline CDR1 and CDR2: SNHLY and FYNNEI. The CDR3 here is CASRLGLADKNIQYF. The CDR3 DNA reads TGTGCCAGCCGGTTGGGACTAGCGGACAAAAACATTCAGTACTTC.

The CDR3 DNA reads TGTGCCAGCAGCTTAGGAACGGGGGCGCATGAGACCCAGTACTTC. Translating it yields CASSLGTGAHETQYF. The V and J genes are TRBV7-9 and TRBJ2-5; D is tentatively TRBD1 or TRBD2 (6 bases each). V was pared by 1 base and J by 5 bases, with 14 bases between. This CDR3 is built from 15 residues. Germline assignment: CDR1 SEHNR and CDR2 FQNEAQ (reference sequence).

This clone was recorded only once. The chain joins TRBV30 to TRBJ2-5, with D perhaps matching TRBD1 (6 bases). Germline V gene data show CDR1 as GTSNPN and CDR2 as SVGIG (reference sequence). V was trimmed by 2 bases and J by 3 bases, leaving 16 bases between them. The CDR3 length is 15 residues. The chain's CDR3 is CAWSQGHPREETQYF. Written as DNA, the CDR3 is TGTGCCTGGAGTCAGGGGCACCCACGCGAAGAGACCCAGTACTTC.

The chain recombines TRBV19 with TRBJ1-1; TRBD1 aligns across 10 bases. Germline CDR1 is LNHDA and CDR2 is SQIVND (reference sequence). This CDR3 has 14 residues. V was pared by 7 bases and J by 4 bases, with 6 bases of the junction left unmatched. As DNA, the CDR3 is TGTGCCAGTACACGGGACAGGGGTGGCACTGAAGCTTTCTTT. Its protein is CASTRDRGGTEAFF. Combining the CDR3 with reference TRBV19 and TRBJ1-1 gives the whole variable domain DGGITQSPKYLFRKEGQNVTLSCEQNLNHDAMYWYRQDPGQGLRLIYYSQIVNDFQKGDIAEGYSVSREKKESFPLTVTSAQKNPTAFYLCASTRDRGGTEAFFGQGTRLTVV.

As for this clone: Other nucleotide sequences from this sample produce the same CDR3. The chain joins TRBV10-1 to TRBJ1-1; TRBD1 might be the D (5 bases). Germline assignment: CDR1 WNHNN and CDR2 SYGVQD (reference sequence). There are 13 residues in the CDR3. The V end was cut by 4 bases, the J end by 2 bases, with 8 bases between. The CDR3 spells CASSGQGNTEAFF. Here the CDR3 DNA reads TGCGCCAGCAGTGGCCAGGGAAACACTGAAGCTTTCTTT.

On this clone: At the DNA level, this CDR3 is encoded by other sequences in the same sample as well. As DNA, the CDR3 is TGTGCCAGCTCACTGGGACGGTCTAATGAAAAACTGTTTTTT. Protein product: CASSLGRSNEKLFF. V usage is TRBV18 and J usage is TRBJ1-4; the D gene is possibly TRBD1 (5 bases). This CDR3 contains 14 residues. Germline V gene sequence: CDR1 KGHSH, CDR2 LQKENI. The germline V and J ends were trimmed by 4 bases and 3 bases, with 9 bases remaining between them.

The chain recombines TRBV6-1 with TRBJ1-3; D gene uncertain. Germline CDR1 and CDR2: MNHNS and SASEGT. The CDR3 spans 13 residues. V was clipped by 6 bases and J by 0 bases, with 6 bases between them. CDR3 sequence reads: CASRKNSGNTIYF. CDR3 sequence (DNA): TGTGCCAGCAGAAAAAACTCTGGAAACACCATATATTTT.

In regard to this clone: At the DNA level, this CDR3 is encoded by other sequences in the same sample as well. The rearrangement joins TRBV28 to TRBJ1-4, with D tentatively TRBD1 (6 bases). CDR1 and CDR2 from the germline V gene are MDHEN and SYDVKM. This CDR3 is built from 14 residues. Trimming cost V 2 bases and J 5 bases, with 9 bases left between them. This chain's CDR3 is CASSLDRLNEKLFF. The CDR3 coding sequence is TGTGCCAGCAGTTTAGACAGGTTAAATGAAAAACTGTTTTTT.